The T cell receptor beta chain described here comes from a study of molecular identifiers for immune sequencing clone quantification. CDR3 length: 19 amino acids. Trimming left V 0 bases short and J 8 bases short, with 23 bases between. CDR1 SGHVS and CDR2 FNYEAQ come from the germline V gene. A note on this clonotype: Its antigen remains unidentified. A much bigger clone sits one base away, suggesting this may be a read error.

TCRdb reprocessed the PCR reads via MiXCR and lists one record per CDR3 protein. The sample records 490,000 or so distinct CDR3 sequences, about 25% being singletons. General study findings and limits: Because of identical TCR molecules sharing a barcode, sizes of highly expanded clones could be underestimated.

Sorting isolated naive CD8 T cells as CD8+CD4-CCR7+CD45RA+ events. The source of this sequence is a human donor in good health. Some libraries in this study had Jurkat cell RNA spiked in. The genes are TRBV7-6 and TRBJ1-6; a possible D gene is TRBD1 (6 bases). Sample: naive CD8+ T cells from blood, with Jurkat cell RNA spiked in. Subset meaning: FACS-sorted CD8+CD4-CCR7+CD45RA+ naive T cells. CDR3 loop: CASSLAEATGSGWDSPLHF. CDR3 bases: TGTGCCAGCAGCTTAGCGGAAGCCACAGGGTCTGGGTGGGATTCACCCCTCCACTTT.